This TCR beta chain was found in a study of OX40 agonist ivuxolimab in advanced cancers. The wider study: Partial responses were seen in three patients, one with hepatocellular carcinoma and two with cutaneous melanoma.

With regard to this clone: Its antigen is still unknown.

Produced via immunoSEQ multiplex PCR; TCRdb's table is partial and in-frame only. The data show approximately 31,000 clones, with approximately 90% seen just once and 0.8% to 1% held by the top ten. The CDR3 has 12 residues. V lost 5 bases to trimming and J lost 6 bases, with 9 bases between them. CDR1 SEHNR and CDR2 FQNEAQ come from the germline V gene (reference sequence). Overall study results and limits: Low normalized T-cell clonal expansion also characterized some of the nonresponders. Patients who responded partially at 0.1-3.0 mg/kg showed clonal expansion ranking among the lowest. CD4+ and CD8+ blood T cells expanded clonally by week 6 at 0.1 to 3.0 mg/kg.

Sequencing used CD4+ or CD8+ T cells sorted from blood, obtained in a trial of the OX40 agonist ivuxolimab. The chain has TRBV7-9 and TRBJ2-3; D uncertain. The TCR was taken from an adult with an advanced solid tumor such as melanoma, head and neck, liver or kidney cancer. CDR3 sequence reads: CASSPTPDTQYF. The CDR3 DNA sequence: TGTGCCAGCAGCCCGACCCCTGATACGCAGTATTTT.